Listed below are T cell receptor beta chains from one sample, sequenced in a study of shared clonotypes between healthy human individuals. Assay: immunoSEQ multiplex PCR; the TCRdb copy retains only in-frame clones and omits some. The sample holds more than 2,000,000 clones, approximately 90% seen once. The sequencing sample was made of naive CD4+ T cells sorted from blood. The source of these receptors is a man younger than 35 in good health. Each CDR3 is given without its conserved first and last residue. Not every row has a clone size; where given, it reads once, few, many or a size class.

clone size | CDR3 length | V gene | CDR3 protein
NA | 14 | TRBV9 | ASSVQQGYSGNTIY
NA | 13 | TRBV28 | ASSEAGGITDTQY
NA | 12 | TRBV19 | ATKGQTNVYGYT
once | 14 | TRBV7-2 | ASSTPPGLGGNEQF
NA | 15 | TRBV27 | ASSWEGTSGHTGELF
few | 13 | TRBV5-1 | ASSLSAGMNTEAF
NA | 11 | TRBV5-6 | ASSLPGLTPLH
NA | 10 | TRBV11-2 | ASSLANRAAL
NA | 13 | TRBV11-2 | ASSSPQNFPREQY
once | 13 | TRBV2 | ASSDLLAGYNEQF
NA | 13 | TRBV6-5 | ASSYSGTGDSPLH
NA | 15 | TRBV4-2 | ASSPWGRLANTGELF
NA | 13 | TRBV7-9 | ASRPSTGEAVGYT
NA | 13 | TRBV7-2 | ASSLAQGSLYGYT
NA | 14 | TRBV12-5 | ASGLGTSGGFNEQF
NA | 14 | TRBV28 | ASQGRLSSYNSPLH
NA | 11 | TRBV13 | ASSPDYTGELF
NA | 13 | TRBV11-3 | ASSPPGQPYNEQF
NA | 10 | TRBV30 | AWSEGNYGYT
NA | 11 | TRBV11-2 | ASSLQLVNEQF
NA | 13 | TRBV28 | ASSLAGVAKNIQY
NA | 13 | TRBV7-2 | ASSRVADPVETQY
once | 15 | TRBV10-1 | ASSDPGTSGGLDTQY
NA | 13 | TRBV28 | ASSLYGTITDTQY
NA | 14 | TRBV4-2 | ASSPPGQVATGELF
NA | 13 | TRBV25-1 | ASSESTVLGGEQY
once | 15 | TRBV28 | ASTVSWGTGLNTEAF
once | 13 | TRBV6-5 | ASSQGQGVNYGYT
NA | 15 | TRBV7-2 | ASSSTPGARGLYEQY
NA | 13 | TRBV2 | ASSVWGQGSDTQY
NA | 12 | TRBV5-4 | ASSFDSTRDTQY